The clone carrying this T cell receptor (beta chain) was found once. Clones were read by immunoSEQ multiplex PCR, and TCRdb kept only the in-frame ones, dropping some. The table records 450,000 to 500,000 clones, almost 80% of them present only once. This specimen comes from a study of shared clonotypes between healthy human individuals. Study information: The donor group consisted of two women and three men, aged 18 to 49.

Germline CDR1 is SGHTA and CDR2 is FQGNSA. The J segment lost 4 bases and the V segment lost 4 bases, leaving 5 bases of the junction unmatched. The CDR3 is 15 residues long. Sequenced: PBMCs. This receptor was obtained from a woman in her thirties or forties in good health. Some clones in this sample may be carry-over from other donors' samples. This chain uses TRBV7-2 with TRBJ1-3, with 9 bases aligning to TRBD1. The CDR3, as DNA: TGTGCCAGCAGCTCGGGGACAGGGCACGGAAACACCATATATTTT. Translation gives CASSSGTGHGNTIYF. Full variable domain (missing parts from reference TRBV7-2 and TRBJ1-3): GAGVSQSPSNKVTEKGKDVELRCDPISGHTALYWYRQSLGQGLEFLIYFQGNSAPDKSGLPSDRFSAERTGGSVSTLTIQRTQQEDSAVYLCASSSGTGHGNTIYFGEGSWLTVV.